This T cell receptor beta chain stems from a study of cytomegalovirus exposure and HLA in healthy donors. Regarding the study as a whole: Reported performance of the classifier showed diagnosis of cytomegalovirus status with high specificity and sensitivity. A few chains tied to CMV proved CMV antigen-specific in vitro. Many donors carried some public TCRs, although rarity characterized most TCR sequences.

The table came from immunoSEQ multiplex PCR; TCRdb's copy has only in-frame clones and leaves some out. The sample lists 160,000 or so clones, 85% occurring once. About this clone: Its antigen is currently unknown.

V shed 7 bases and J 4 bases; nucleotides not matched to a gene: 11. The CDR3 sequence is 16 residues long. Germline V gene lookup returns CDR1 MNHEY and CDR2 SMNVEV (reference sequence). The V and J genes are TRBV27 and TRBJ2-2, with 8 bases lining up with TRBD2. The TCR was taken from a young man in good health and CMV-seropositive. Sequencing was performed on PBMCs. The CDR3 nucleotides are TGTGCCAGCACTCAATCAGCGGGGGAGATCACCGGGGAGCTGTTTTTT. Its protein product is CASTQSAGEITGELFF.